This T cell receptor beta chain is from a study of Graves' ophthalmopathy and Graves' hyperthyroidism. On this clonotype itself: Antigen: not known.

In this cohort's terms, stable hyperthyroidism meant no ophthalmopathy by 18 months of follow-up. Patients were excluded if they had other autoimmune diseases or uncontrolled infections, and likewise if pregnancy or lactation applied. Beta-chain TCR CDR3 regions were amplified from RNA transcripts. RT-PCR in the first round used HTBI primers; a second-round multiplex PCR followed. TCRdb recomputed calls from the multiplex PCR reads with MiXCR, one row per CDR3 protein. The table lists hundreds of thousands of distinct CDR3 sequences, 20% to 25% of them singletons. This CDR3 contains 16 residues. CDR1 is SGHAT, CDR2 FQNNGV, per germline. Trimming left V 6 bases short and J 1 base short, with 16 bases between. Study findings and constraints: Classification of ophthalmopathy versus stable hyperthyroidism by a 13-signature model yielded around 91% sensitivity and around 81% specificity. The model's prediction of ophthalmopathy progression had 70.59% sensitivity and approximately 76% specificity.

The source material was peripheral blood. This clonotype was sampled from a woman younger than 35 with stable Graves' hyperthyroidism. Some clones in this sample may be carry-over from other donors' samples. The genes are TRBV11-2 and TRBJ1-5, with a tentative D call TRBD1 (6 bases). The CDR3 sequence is CASSPGGARSNQPQHF. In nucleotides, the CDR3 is TGTGCCAGCAGTCCCGGGGGGGCGCGGAGCAATCAGCCCCAGCATTTT.